These 17 T cell receptor beta chains came from one sample sequenced in a study of blood T cell repertoires in COVID-19. Assay used: immunoSEQ multiplex PCR; TCRdb lists only in-frame clones, some missing. The data hold some 390,000 clones, with 75% to 90% observed a single time. Specimen: PBMCs or T cells enriched from blood (not recorded which). The origin of the receptors is a man aged 25-45 years who had recovered from COVID-19.

J is TRBJ2-7 and V is TRBV6-5, with 9 bases aligning to TRBD1. This CDR3 has 12 residues. The V and J ends lost 8 bases and 13 bases, in that order; junction bases with no gene match: 12. From germline, CDR1 is MNHEY and CDR2 SVGAGI. CDR3: CASGIMGQGGYF. For the CDR3, the DNA is TGTGCCAGCGGAATAATGGGACAGGGTGGTTACTTC.

The chain links TRBV9 to TRBJ2-7, with TRBD1 matching 9 bases. The V gene end was trimmed by 3 bases and the J gene end by 0 bases; junction bases not matched to a gene: 4. Germline V CDR1 and CDR2: SGDLS, YYNGEE. This CDR3 is 15 amino acids long. The CDR3 DNA reads TGTGCCAGCAGCGCCGGGACAGGGAGCTCCTACGAGCAGTACTTC. This gives the protein CASSAGTGSSYEQYF.

The CDR3 DNA reads as TGCGCCAGCAGTCAATCTACAGCTGAAGCTTTCTTT. Translation gives CASSQSTAEAFF. The chain uses TRBV23-1 and TRBJ1-1; D is undetermined. TRBV23-1 is flagged as an ORF with uncertain function. CDR3 length: 12 amino acids. V was clipped by 0 bases and J by 6 bases, with 5 bases between them.

With regard to this clone: A read error may account for a junction end that differs from germline. The V gene is TRBV5-1, the J gene TRBJ2-3, with TRBD2 identical over 9 bases. Germline V lookup: CDR1 SGHRS, CDR2 YFSETQ. The CDR3 length is 15 residues. The CDR3 loop is CASSRNSGSRDTQYF. CDR3 DNA sequence: TGCGCCAGCAGCAGAAATAGCGGGAGCAGAGATACGCAGTATTTT.

In its sample, this clone was seen once. The chain joins TRBV18 to TRBJ1-2; 8 nucleotides line up with TRBD1. This CDR3 region has 15 residues. Germline V CDR1 and CDR2: KGHSH, LQKENI. V was clipped by 2 bases and J by 0 bases; unmatched bases: 2. As DNA, the CDR3 is TGTGCCAGCTCACCAACAGGGGGAGCTAACTATGGCTACACCTTC. Its translation: CASSPTGGANYGYTF.

The J gene is TRBJ2-1, the V gene TRBV7-6; 7 positions agree with TRBD2. The CDR3 spans 16 residues. Germline V CDR1 and CDR2: SGHVS, FNYEAQ. Trimming took 1 base from V and 4 from J; bases not matched to a gene: 7. As DNA, the CDR3 is TGTGCCAGCAGCTTAGAGGCTAGCGGAATTTACAATGAGCAGTTCTTC. Protein: CASSLEASGIYNEQFF.

The chain couples TRBV7-7 to TRBJ2-2; weak D call: TRBD2 (6 bases). The CDR3 spans 14 residues. Germline V gene lookup returns CDR1 SSHAT and CDR2 FNYEAQ (reference sequence). Trimming removed 4 bases from V and 8 bases from J, with 14 bases in between. CDR3 DNA: TGTGCCAGCAGCTCTCTTCGGGCGGGAGGGGAGCTGTTTTTT. This translates into CASSSLRAGGELFF.

This clone was counted a few times. The chain links TRBV10-2 to TRBJ1-6; 7 positions agree with TRBD1. Germline CDR1 reads WSHSY; CDR2 reads SAAADI. The CDR3 has 14 residues. V shed 7 bases, J shed 5 bases, and the junction held 5 bases outside the gene matches. The CDR3 nucleotides are TGCGCCAGCAAGGGGACAGCAAATAATTCACCCCTCCACTTT. It translates to CASKGTANNSPLHF.

This chain uses TRBV28 with TRBJ2-7; 8 bases are shared with TRBD2. The germline V gene encodes CDR1 MDHEN and CDR2 SYDVKM. V was clipped by 6 bases and J by 3 bases; unmatched bases: 13. This CDR3 has 16 residues. DNA of the CDR3: TGTGCCAGCAGCAGAAAGATGGGGCTAGCGGGCTACGAGCAGTACTTC. The encoded protein is CASSRKMGLAGYEQYF.

The chain is built from TRBV6-6 and TRBJ2-5; D not resolved. V dropped 2 bases and J dropped 4 bases, with 11 bases sitting between them. Per germline, CDR1 MNHNY and CDR2 SVGAGI (reference sequence). The CDR3 contains 14 residues. CDR3 nucleotide sequence: TGTGCCAGCAGTTACACCGGTCCAACAGAGACCCAGTACTTC. It translates to CASSYTGPTETQYF.

The rearrangement uses TRBV9 and TRBJ2-1; D is possibly TRBD2 (5 bases). CDR3 size: 15 residues. Per the germline V gene, CDR1 is SGDLS and CDR2 is YYNGEE. V lost 0 bases and J lost 8, with 15 bases in between. For the CDR3, the DNA is TGTGCCAGCAGCGTAGGTGTGGGAGTCGGGTATGAGCAGTTCTTC. Encoded protein: CASSVGVGVGYEQFF.

Turning to this clone: Other DNA sequences in this sample translate to the same CDR3. This chain joins TRBV27 and TRBJ1-1; no clear D. The V end lost 6 bases, the J end lost 2 bases, and 7 bases lay between the germline ends. Germline CDR1 and CDR2: MNHEY and SMNVEV (reference sequence). This CDR3 has 12 amino acids. As DNA, the CDR3 is TGTGCCAGCAGAACAGCAAACACTGAAGCTTTCTTT. Translating gives CASRTANTEAFF.

CDR3 sequence: CAWRGQGEGGYTF. CDR3 coding DNA: TGTGCCTGGAGGGGACAGGGGGAGGGCGGCTACACCTTC. The J gene is TRBJ1-2, the V gene TRBV30, with TRBD1 matching 11 bases. Trimming cost V 3 bases and J 8 bases; bases outside gene matches: 5. Germline V gives CDR1 GTSNPN, CDR2 SVGIG (reference sequence). The CDR3 is made up of 13 amino acids.

The chain joins TRBV6-5 to TRBJ2-7; D is possibly TRBD2 (9 bases). This CDR3 region has 14 residues. V dropped 6 bases and J dropped 9 bases, with 21 bases sitting between them. The germline gives CDR1 MNHEY, CDR2 SVGAGI. Here the CDR3 reads CASRQGDSGSWQYF. CDR3 DNA: TGTGCCAGCAGACAGGGGGATAGCGGGAGTTGGCAGTACTTC.

The V and J genes are TRBV3-1 (or the pseudogene TRBV3-2) and TRBJ1-5; 10 nucleotides agree with TRBD1. V lost 2 bases and J lost 7; bases outside the gene matches: 8. The CDR3 spans 16 residues. Germline CDR1 reads LGHDT; CDR2 reads YNNKEL (reference sequence). In nucleotides, the CDR3 is TGTGCCAGCAGCCAAAATAGCGGGACAGGGGAACAGCCCCAGCATTTT. It specifies CASSQNSGTGEQPQHF.

The rearrangement joins TRBV13 to TRBJ2-7; TRBD2 matches 8 bases. The V gene end was trimmed by 0 bases and the J gene end by 0 bases; junction bases not matched to a gene: 7. The CDR3 contains 17 residues. Looked up from germline, CDR1 is PRHDT and CDR2 is FYEKMQ (reference sequence). The CDR3 sequence: CASSLGAGTSISYEQYF. For the CDR3, the DNA is TGTGCCAGCAGCTTAGGGGCCGGGACTAGTATCTCCTACGAGCAGTACTTC.

In DNA form, the CDR3 reads TGTGCCACCAGCAGAGGTTTAACAGGGGGAGAGGCTGAAGCTTTCTTT. This translates into CATSRGLTGGEAEAFF. The V and J genes are TRBV15 and TRBJ1-1, with 8 bases identical to TRBD1. Germline values: CDR1 LNHNV, CDR2 YYDKDF (reference sequence). The CDR3 runs to 16 residues. Trimming removed 1 base from V and 6 bases from J; junction bases left unmatched: 10.